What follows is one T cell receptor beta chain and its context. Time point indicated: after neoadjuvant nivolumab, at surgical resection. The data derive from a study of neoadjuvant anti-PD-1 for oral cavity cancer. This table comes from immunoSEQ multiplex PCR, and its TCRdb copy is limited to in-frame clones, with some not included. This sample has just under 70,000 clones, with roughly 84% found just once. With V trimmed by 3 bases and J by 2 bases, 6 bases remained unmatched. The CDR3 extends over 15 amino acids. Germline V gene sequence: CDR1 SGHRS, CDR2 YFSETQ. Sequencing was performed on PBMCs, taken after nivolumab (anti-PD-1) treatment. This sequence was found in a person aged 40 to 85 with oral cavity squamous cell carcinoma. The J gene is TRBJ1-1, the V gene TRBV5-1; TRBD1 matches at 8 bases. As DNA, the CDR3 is TGCGCCAGCAGCTCAGGACAGGGAAGCAACACTGAAGCTTTCTTT. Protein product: CASSSGQGSNTEAFF.